This passage covers 16 T cell receptor beta chains from one sample sequenced in a study of T cells after yellow fever vaccination. Each CDR3 protein is one row after TCRdb ran MiXCR on the 5' RACE reads. The data hold some 340,000 distinct CDR3 sequences, with roughly a tenth observed a single time. The sequences come from CD4+ T cells sorted from PBMCs, collected 45 days after the yellow fever booster vaccination. These receptor sequences come from a young man who received the YFV17D yellow fever vaccine.

This clonotype was picked up a small number of times. The chain is built from TRBV2 and TRBJ1-3, with D uncertain. In germline, CDR1 is SNHLY, CDR2 FYNNEI. Trimming left V 7 bases short and J 4 bases short, with 8 bases between. The CDR3 covers 12 residues. The CDR3 DNA sequence: TGTGCCAGCAAGCTAACGGGAAACACCATATATTTT. Its translation is CASKLTGNTIYF.

The table lists this clonotype with a few counts. The chain is built from TRBV5-6 and TRBJ1-1, with 7 bases fitting TRBD1. Trimming cost V 4 bases and J 6 bases; bases outside gene matches: 6. This CDR3 contains 13 residues. CDR1 and CDR2 (germline): SGHDT, YYEEEE. The CDR3 sequence: CASSPDRAPEAFF. Here the CDR3 DNA reads TGTGCCAGCAGCCCTGACAGGGCGCCTGAAGCTTTCTTT.

The V and J genes are TRBV28 and TRBJ2-6; 7 bases map to TRBD1. V lost 6 bases, J lost 1 base, and 9 bases stayed unmatched. The CDR3 covers 17 residues. CDR1 and CDR2 from the germline V gene are MDHEN and SYDVKM. The CDR3, as DNA: TGTGCCAGCAGCCTTATGACAGGGCGATCTGGGGCCAACGTCCTGACTTTC. Amino acids: CASSLMTGRSGANVLTF.

V and J are TRBV11-2 and TRBJ1-1; D is uncertain. This CDR3 has 15 amino acids. Trimming shortened V by 3 bases and J by 0 bases, and 11 bases separated the two germline ends. In germline, CDR1 is SGHAT, CDR2 FQNNGV. CDR3 amino acids: CASSFTATLNTEAFF. The CDR3 nucleotides read TGTGCCAGCAGCTTCACAGCCACATTGAACACTGAAGCTTTCTTT. The full variable domain, completed using reference TRBV11-2 and TRBJ1-1, is EAGVAQSPRYKIIEKRQSVAFWCNPISGHATLYWYQQILGQGPKLLIQFQNNGVVDDSQLPKDRFSAERLKGVDSTLKIQPAKLEDSAVYLCASSFTATLNTEAFFGQGTRLTVV.

This clonotype has only a few counts. The V and J genes are TRBV3-1 and TRBJ2-2, with D unclear. The CDR3 covers 13 residues. V dropped 1 base and J dropped 4 bases, with 4 bases sitting between them. Germline CDR1 and CDR2: LGHDT and YNNKEL (reference sequence). The CDR3 region has the DNA TGTGCCAGCAGCCAAGCCGGCACCGGGGAGCTGTTTTTT. Its protein is CASSQAGTGELFF.

This clonotype was counted at least ten times. The CDR3 carries no conserved terminal phenylalanine or tryptophan, so it likely arises from a read error. No DNA is shown, since the ends of the CDR3 on it are uncertain; the CDR3 is the one TCRdb lists. The chain carries TRBV29-1 and TRBJ1-2. The CDR3 adds up to 10 amino acids, both ends counted. CDR1 is SQVTM, CDR2 ANQGSEA, per germline. This chain's CDR3 is CSVDSRDFLS.

The sample holds a few counts of this clonotype. The chain carries TRBV6-2 or TRBV6-3 and TRBJ2-7; D not certain. Germline lookup yields CDR1 MNHEY and CDR2 SVGEGT. V was clipped by 10 bases and J by 1 base, with 11 bases between them. This CDR3 is 12 amino acids long. CDR3 bases: TGTGCCATCTTGGGCAGATCCTACGAGCAGTACTTC. Protein product: CAILGRSYEQYF.

This clonotype was recorded a few times. The chain carries TRBV7-2 and TRBJ2-3; D remains unclear. Per the germline V gene, CDR1 is SGHTA and CDR2 is FQGNSA. The V gene lost 0 bases and the J gene lost 0 bases, with 7 bases spanning the gap. The CDR3 totals 15 residues. The CDR3 bases are TGTGCCAGCAGCTTAGCGTTCTACAGCACAGATACGCAGTATTTT. This codes for CASSLAFYSTDTQYF.

The chain has TRBV2 and TRBJ1-2; possible D gene TRBD1, 5 bases. This CDR3 is built from 13 residues. Trimming stripped 6 bases from V and 1 base from J, with 9 bases between. Germline V gives CDR1 SNHLY, CDR2 FYNNEI. CDR3 amino acids: CASRGTNNYGYTF. CDR3 in DNA: TGTGCCAGCAGGGGGACCAATAACTATGGCTACACCTTC.

This clonotype was counted a few times. This sequence joins TRBV14 and TRBJ2-3; 10 bases map to TRBD2. The CDR3 runs to 18 residues. In germline, CDR1 is SGHDN, CDR2 FVKESK. Germline trimming cut 4 bases from V and 1 base from J; bases unmatched to any gene: 11. The CDR3 loop is CASSPSSGGAGGTDTQYF. The CDR3 bases are TGTGCCAGCAGCCCCTCCAGCGGGGGGGCCGGGGGCACAGATACGCAGTATTTT.

This chain uses TRBV4-2 with TRBJ2-3, with 8 bases matching TRBD2. Germline CDR1 reads LGHNA; CDR2 reads YNFKEQ. The J segment lost 0 bases and the V segment lost 2 bases, leaving 13 bases of the junction unmatched. The CDR3 spans 19 residues. CDR3 bases: TGTGCCAGCAGCCAAAGGGGACGGGGGGGCGAAGGAAGCACAGATACGCAGTATTTT. Its protein product is CASSQRGRGGEGSTDTQYF.

The rearrangement uses TRBV11-2 and TRBJ2-4; 8 bases line up with TRBD1. Germline V CDR1 and CDR2: SGHAT, FQNNGV. The CDR3 runs 18 residues. Trimming took 5 bases from V and 5 from J; bases not matched to a gene: 17. CDR3 sequence reads: CASSHEYQRTGRQNIQYF. The DNA of the CDR3 is TGTGCCAGCAGCCACGAGTATCAAAGGACAGGGCGCCAAAACATTCAGTACTTC.

This clonotype was recorded at least ten times. V and J are TRBV5-6 and TRBJ2-5; D uncertain. The CDR3 extends over 15 amino acids. V dropped 7 bases and J dropped 0 bases, with 16 bases sitting between them. Germline CDR1 reads SGHDT; CDR2 reads YYEEEE. The CDR3, as DNA: TGTGCCAGCGGGGTGGTAACGCTGTACCAAGAGACCCAGTACTTC. Its protein product is CASGVVTLYQETQYF. The full variable domain, rest sourced from reference TRBV5-6 and TRBJ2-5, is DAGVTQSPTHLIKTRGQQVTLRCSPKSGHDTVSWYQQALGQGPQFIFQYYEEEERQRGNFPDRFSGHQFPNYSSELNVNALLLGDSALYLCASGVVTLYQETQYFGPGTRLLVL.

This clonotype turned up a few times. This chain uses TRBV4-2 with TRBJ1-4, with unresolved D. Germline CDR1 and CDR2: LGHNA and YNFKEQ. The CDR3 has 16 residues. V was shortened by 1 base and J by 7 bases, with 16 bases between the two germline ends. The CDR3 bases are TGTGCCAGCAGCCAAGGTGGGAACTGGGAGGGTGAAAAACTGTTTTTT. Its protein product is CASSQGGNWEGEKLFF.

The chain combines TRBV7-6 with TRBJ2-1, with 12 bases that match TRBD2. V lost 5 bases, J lost 10 bases, and 15 bases stayed unmatched. CDR3 size: 17 residues. Germline assignment: CDR1 SGHVS and CDR2 FNYEAQ. CDR3 residues: CASSAHLTSGGLGEQFF. CDR3 coding DNA: TGTGCCAGCAGCGCTCATCTGACTAGCGGGGGTTTAGGGGAGCAGTTCTTC.

V and J are TRBV5-1 and TRBJ1-6, with D maybe TRBD1 (5 bases). The ends were cut back, 0 bases at V and 4 bases at J, with 8 bases in the middle. The CDR3 consists of 15 residues. Germline lookup yields CDR1 SGHRS and CDR2 YFSETQ. CDR3 sequence reads: CASSLVPGYNSPLHF. CDR3 sequence (DNA): TGCGCCAGCAGCTTGGTTCCAGGGTATAATTCACCCCTCCACTTT.